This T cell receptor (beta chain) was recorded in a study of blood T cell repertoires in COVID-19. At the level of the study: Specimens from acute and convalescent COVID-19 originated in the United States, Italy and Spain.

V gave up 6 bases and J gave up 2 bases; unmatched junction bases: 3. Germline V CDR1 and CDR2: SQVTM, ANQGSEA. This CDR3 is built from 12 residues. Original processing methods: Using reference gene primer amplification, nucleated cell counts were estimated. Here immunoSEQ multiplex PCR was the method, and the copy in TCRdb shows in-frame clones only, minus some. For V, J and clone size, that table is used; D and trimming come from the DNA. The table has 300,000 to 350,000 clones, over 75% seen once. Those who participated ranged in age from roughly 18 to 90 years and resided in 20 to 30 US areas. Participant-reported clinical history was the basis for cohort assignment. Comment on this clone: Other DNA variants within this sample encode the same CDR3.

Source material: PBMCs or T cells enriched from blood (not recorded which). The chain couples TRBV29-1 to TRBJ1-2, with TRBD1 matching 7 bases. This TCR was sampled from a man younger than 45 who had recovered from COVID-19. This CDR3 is CSVGDRNYGYTF. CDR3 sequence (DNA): TGCAGCGTGGGGGACAGAAACTATGGCTACACCTTC.